This TCR beta chain comes out of a study of post-analysis software for immune sequencing data. Study-level points and caveats: TRBV5-6, TRBV5-1 and TRBV20-1 belonged to a set of about 5 TRBV segments that were more frequent in patients than controls. Multiple sclerosis patients had significantly lower normalized Chao1 diversity than controls.

Included in the TCR beta cDNA libraries were unique molecular identifiers. Via MiXCR, TCRdb re-called the PCR reads, giving one row per CDR3 protein. This table holds 650,000 to 850,000 distinct CDR3 sequences, roughly half found once. This CDR3 is built from 16 residues. Germline lookup yields CDR1 DFQATT and CDR2 SNEGSKA (reference sequence). About this clonotype itself: What it binds is unknown.

Sequencing input: blood. This clonotype was obtained from a girl aged 10-17 years with multiple sclerosis. The chain couples TRBV20-1 to TRBJ2-4, with D perhaps TRBD2 (5 bases). The J call may be wrong; the DNA end is better matched by TRBJ2-7. The CDR3 bases are TGCAGTGCTAGAGAGGGGAGCGGACTGTTCCCCTACGAGCAGTACTTC. Amino acid sequence: CSAREGSGLFPYEQYF.